Listed below are T cell receptor beta chains from one sample, sequenced in a study of cytomegalovirus exposure and HLA in healthy donors. Produced via immunoSEQ multiplex PCR; TCRdb's table is partial and in-frame only. The sample contains approximately 91,000 clones, over 65% of which appear only once. Material: PBMCs. All receptors derive from a human donor in good health. CDR3s include the opening cysteine and the closing phenylalanine or tryptophan. A D gene is named only where the DNA matches it firmly. Rows give clone size only sometimes, using once, few, many, or a class for an expanded clone.

CDR3nt: TGTGCCAGCAGCTTAATTTCAGCGAACACCGGGGAGCTGTTTTTT; CDR3aa: CASSLISANTGELFF; abundance: .; d_gene: .; v_gene: TRBV7-9; j_gene: TRBJ2-2
CDR3nt: TGTGCCAGTAATGTAGGGGGCGGGAGGGCGGTTGAGCAGTTCTTC; CDR3aa: CASNVGGGRAVEQFF; abundance: few; d_gene: TRBD2; v_gene: TRBV19; j_gene: TRBJ2-1
CDR3nt: TGCGCCAGCAGTCAAAACTACGAGCAGTACTTC; CDR3aa: CASSQNYEQYF; abundance: .; d_gene: .; v_gene: TRBV5-1; j_gene: TRBJ2-7
CDR3nt: TGTGCCAGCAGTGGGACTAGCGGGGGGAGCACAGATACGCAGTATTTT; CDR3aa: CASSGTSGGSTDTQYF; abundance: .; d_gene: TRBD2; v_gene: TRBV2; j_gene: TRBJ2-3
CDR3nt: TGTGCCAGCAGACCGGGACAGTCCAATCAGCCCCAGCATTTT; CDR3aa: CASRPGQSNQPQHF; abundance: .; d_gene: TRBD1; v_gene: TRBV6-5; j_gene: TRBJ1-5
CDR3nt: TGTGCCAGCACCATTAGACGCACCCGGGATGAGCAGTTCTTC; CDR3aa: CASTIRRTRDEQFF; abundance: .; d_gene: .; v_gene: TRBV28; j_gene: TRBJ2-1
CDR3nt: TGCGCCAGCAGCTCTTTAGCGGGGGACACAGATACGCAGTATTTT; CDR3aa: CASSSLAGDTDTQYF; abundance: .; d_gene: TRBD2; v_gene: TRBV5-1; j_gene: TRBJ2-3
CDR3nt: TGTGCCAGCAGTTACGGGGACAGGGGGGCTGAAGCTTTCTTT; CDR3aa: CASSYGDRGAEAFF; abundance: few; d_gene: TRBD1; v_gene: TRBV6-5; j_gene: TRBJ1-1
CDR3nt: TGTGCCAGCAGCCCAGCAAGGGGGAGGAACACTGAAGCTTTCTTT; CDR3aa: CASSPARGRNTEAFF; abundance: .; d_gene: .; v_gene: TRBV7-2; j_gene: TRBJ1-1
CDR3nt: TGTGCCAGCAGGAGGTTGGCGGAATCCTACGAGCAGTACTTC; CDR3aa: CASRRLAESYEQYF; abundance: .; d_gene: .; v_gene: TRBV27; j_gene: TRBJ2-7
CDR3nt: TGTGCCAGCAGCTTCGCGGGAGAAAAAGATACGCAGTATTTT; CDR3aa: CASSFAGEKDTQYF; abundance: once; d_gene: TRBD2; v_gene: TRBV7-6; j_gene: TRBJ2-3
CDR3nt: TGTGCCAGCAGCGCGCAGCGACTAGCGGGGGGGTCCGACCAAGAGACCCAGTACTTC; CDR3aa: CASSAQRLAGGSDQETQYF; abundance: .; d_gene: TRBD2; v_gene: TRBV9; j_gene: TRBJ2-5
CDR3nt: TGTGCCAGCAGTTACTCCCCAGGGGCCTACGAGCAGTACTTC; CDR3aa: CASSYSPGAYEQYF; abundance: .; d_gene: .; v_gene: TRBV6-5; j_gene: TRBJ2-7
CDR3nt: TGTGCCAGCAGCGTCGCTAGCGGGAGGCTCGACGAGCAGTACTTC; CDR3aa: CASSVASGRLDEQYF; abundance: .; d_gene: TRBD2; v_gene: TRBV9; j_gene: TRBJ2-7
CDR3nt: TGCAGCGTTGAGAAGGGACAGAACTATGGCTACACCTTC; CDR3aa: CSVEKGQNYGYTF; abundance: .; d_gene: TRBD1; v_gene: TRBV29-1; j_gene: TRBJ1-2
CDR3nt: TGTGCCAGCAGTGTGACAGGTACCTACGAGCAGTACTTC; CDR3aa: CASSVTGTYEQYF; abundance: .; d_gene: .; v_gene: TRBV25-1; j_gene: TRBJ2-7
CDR3nt: TGTGCCAGTAATCGACAGGAAAGCAATCAGCCCCAGCATTTT; CDR3aa: CASNRQESNQPQHF; abundance: .; d_gene: .; v_gene: TRBV19; j_gene: TRBJ1-5
CDR3nt: TGTGCCAGCAACCCGGACAGGGCGACCTATGGCTACACCTTC; CDR3aa: CASNPDRATYGYTF; abundance: .; d_gene: TRBD1; v_gene: TRBV28; j_gene: TRBJ1-2
CDR3nt: TGCGCCAGCAGCTTGGATCCACAGGGGGCCCCGAACACCGGGGAGCTGTTTTTT; CDR3aa: CASSLDPQGAPNTGELFF; abundance: .; d_gene: TRBD1; v_gene: TRBV5-1; j_gene: TRBJ2-2
CDR3nt: TGTGCCACCAGCAGAGGAACGGGAGGCAATCAGCCCCAGCATTTT; CDR3aa: CATSRGTGGNQPQHF; abundance: .; d_gene: .; v_gene: TRBV15; j_gene: TRBJ1-5
CDR3nt: TGTGCCAGCAGCTTGGGCTCATCTAGCACAGATACGCAGTATTTT; CDR3aa: CASSLGSSSTDTQYF; abundance: .; d_gene: .; v_gene: TRBV11-3; j_gene: TRBJ2-3